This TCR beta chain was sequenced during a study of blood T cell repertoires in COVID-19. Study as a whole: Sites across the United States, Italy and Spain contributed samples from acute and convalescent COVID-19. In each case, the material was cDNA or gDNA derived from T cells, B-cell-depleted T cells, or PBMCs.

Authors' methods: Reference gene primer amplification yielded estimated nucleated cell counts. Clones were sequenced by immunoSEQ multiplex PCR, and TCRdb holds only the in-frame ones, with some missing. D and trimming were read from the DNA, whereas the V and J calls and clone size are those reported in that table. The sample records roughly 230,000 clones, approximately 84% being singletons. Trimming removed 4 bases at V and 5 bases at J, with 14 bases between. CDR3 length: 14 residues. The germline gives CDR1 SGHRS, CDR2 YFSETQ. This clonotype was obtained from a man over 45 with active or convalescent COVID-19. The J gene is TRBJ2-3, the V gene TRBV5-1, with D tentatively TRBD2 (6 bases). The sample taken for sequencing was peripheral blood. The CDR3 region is CASSTGTARDTQYF. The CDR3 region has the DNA TGCGCCAGCAGCACCGGGACTGCCAGAGATACGCAGTATTTT.